The 8 T cell receptor beta chains presented below share a single source sample, sequenced in a study of CD4 T cells in relation to SARS-CoV-2 and coronaviruses. No cognate antigen is known for these TCRs. CD4+ T cells from unexposed donors were obtained before the COVID-19 pandemic (2011-2018). After more than eight days of culture, CD4+ T cells were isolated. Method: immunoSEQ multiplex PCR; TCRdb's copy keeps in-frame clones and lacks some. The sample holds about 19,000 clones; around 77% are singletons and the top ten take around 28%. What was sequenced was CD4+ T cells from PBMCs, cultured in vitro. These receptor sequences come from a human donor in good health.

V gene TRBV30 combines with J gene TRBJ2-2, with unresolved D. The CDR3 loop spans 14 amino acids. V lost 2 bases and J lost 2, with 9 bases in between. Germline CDR1 is GTSNPN and CDR2 is SVGIG (reference sequence). The CDR3 loop is CAWSRLLNTGELFF. The CDR3 DNA follows: TGTGCCTGGAGTAGACTCCTAAACACCGGGGAGCTGTTTTTT.

This CDR3 reads CASSYSATGKIEQYF. CDR3 coding DNA: TGTGCCAGCAGTTACTCCGCTACAGGGAAGATAGAGCAGTACTTC. The gene calls are TRBV6-2 or TRBV6-3 and TRBJ2-7; D is possibly TRBD1 (6 bases). V was clipped by 0 bases and J by 7 bases, with 16 bases between them. Germline-derived CDR1 and CDR2 are MNHEY and SVGEGT. The CDR3 has 15 residues.

The CDR3 reads CASSEYPTSGRFSYEQYF. The CDR3 DNA sequence: TGTGCCAGCAGTGAATATCCGACTAGCGGGAGATTCTCCTACGAGCAGTACTTC. The chain is built from TRBV25-1 and TRBJ2-7; 12 nucleotides line up with TRBD2. This CDR3 comprises 18 residues. Germline CDR1 is MGHDK and CDR2 is SYGVNS. The junction had 6 bases not matched to a gene; V was cut back by 0 bases and J by 0 bases.

The chain links TRBV10-2 to TRBJ1-4; TRBD1 matches at 7 bases. CDR1 WSHSY and CDR2 SAAADI come from the germline V gene. J gave up 3 bases and V 3 bases, and 7 bases lay outside the gene matches. The CDR3 is made up of 16 amino acids. CDR3 in DNA: TGCGCCAGCAGTGATTGGATAGGGACAGCTAATGAAAAACTGTTTTTT. Amino acid sequence: CASSDWIGTANEKLFF.

This chain uses TRBV27 with TRBJ2-1, with TRBD2 identical over 7 bases. V trimming: 5 bases; J trimming: 6 bases; junction bases outside the gene matches: 10. Germline V lookup: CDR1 MNHEY, CDR2 SMNVEV (reference sequence). The CDR3 loop spans 15 amino acids. As DNA, the CDR3 is TGTGCCAGCAGTACAAGCGGGACTTGGGGCAATGAGCAGTTCTTC. It encodes CASSTSGTWGNEQFF.

This clone was seen just once. This CDR3 is CATSDFGGGPSNEQFF. In DNA, the CDR3 is TGTGCCACCAGTGATTTCGGGGGAGGGCCGAGCAATGAGCAGTTCTTC. The gene calls are TRBV24-1 and TRBJ2-1; TRBD2 matches 7 bases. Germline CDR1 is KGHDR and CDR2 is SFDVKD. The J segment lost 6 bases and the V segment lost 1 base, leaving 8 bases of the junction unmatched. This CDR3 contains 16 residues.

The chain combines TRBV5-4 with TRBJ2-3; possibly TRBD2 for D (8 bases). The CDR3 is 16 residues long. Between the trimmed V and J ends, which lost 5 bases and 3 bases, there was a span of 19 bases. Germline lookup yields CDR1 SGHNT and CDR2 YYREEE (reference sequence). The CDR3: CASRSQGTRRTDTQYF. Here the CDR3 DNA reads TGTGCCAGCAGGTCACAGGGGACTAGACGAACAGATACGCAGTATTTT.

The chain carries TRBV9 and TRBJ1-2; D gene unclear. Germline V CDR1 and CDR2: SGDLS, YYNGEE. CDR3 length equals 8 residues. Trimming left V 8 bases short and J 8 bases short, with 4 bases between. CDR3 in amino acids: CARRGYTF. The CDR3 DNA reads as TGTGCCAGGAGGGGCTACACCTTC. Together with reference TRBV9 and TRBJ1-2, the CDR3 gives the full variable domain: DSGVTQTPKHLITATGQRVTLRCSPRSGDLSVYWYQQSLDQGLQFLIQYYNGEERAKGNILERFSAQQFPDLHSELNLSSLELGDSALYFCARRGYTFGSGTRLTVV.